The clone carrying this TCR beta chain was recorded a few times. V was shortened by 6 bases and J by 2 bases, with 10 bases between the two germline ends. Germline V gene lookup returns CDR1 SNHLY and CDR2 FYNNEI. This CDR3 has 13 amino acids. TCRdb's copy holds only in-frame clones and misses some; the assay was immunoSEQ multiplex PCR. The data contain about 120,000 clones, roughly four fifths of them singletons. The data belong to a study of radiation and T cells in renal cell carcinoma. About the study: Nephrectomy followed 15 Gy stereotactic body radiation by 4 weeks.

Time point specified: blood 2 weeks post-SBRT. Sample treatment: 15 Gy SBRT to primary tumor, nephrectomy 4 weeks later. After SBRT, blood was collected at 2 and 4 weeks, plus baseline. This renal cell carcinoma was of the clear cell type. The source is a man in his forties or fifties with renal cell carcinoma. The source was blood, collected from a patient whose treatment included radiotherapy and nephrectomy. The gene calls are TRBV2 and TRBJ2-5; no clear D gene. The CDR3 region has the DNA TGTGCCAGCAGCGGTGACGAACAAGAGACCCAGTACTTC. Protein sequence: CASSGDEQETQYF.